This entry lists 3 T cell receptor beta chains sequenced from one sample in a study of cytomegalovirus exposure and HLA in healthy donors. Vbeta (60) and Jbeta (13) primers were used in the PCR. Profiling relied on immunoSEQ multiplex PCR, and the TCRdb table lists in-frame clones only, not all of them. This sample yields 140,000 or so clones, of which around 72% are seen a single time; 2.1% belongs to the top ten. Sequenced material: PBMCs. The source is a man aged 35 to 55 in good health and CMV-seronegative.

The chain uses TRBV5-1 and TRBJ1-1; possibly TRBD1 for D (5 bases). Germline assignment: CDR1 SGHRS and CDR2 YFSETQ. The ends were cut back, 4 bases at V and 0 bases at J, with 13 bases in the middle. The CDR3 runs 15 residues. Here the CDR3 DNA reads TGCGCCAGCAGCAAGACAGCCGAGGTGAACACTGAAGCTTTCTTT. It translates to CASSKTAEVNTEAFF.

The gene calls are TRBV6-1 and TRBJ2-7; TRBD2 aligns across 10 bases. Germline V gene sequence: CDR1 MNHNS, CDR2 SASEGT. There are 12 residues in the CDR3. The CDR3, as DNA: TGTTCCATCACTAGCGGGGCCTACGAGCAGTACTTC. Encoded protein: CSITSGAYEQYF.

CDR3 region: CASSPRPAGGTYEQYF. In nucleotides, the CDR3 is TGTGCCAGCAGCCCGAGGCCAGCGGGGGGCACCTACGAGCAGTACTTC. The chain carries TRBV13 and TRBJ2-5, with 9 bases aligning to TRBD2. The last part of the DNA fits TRBJ2-7 better; the J call may be wrong. The germline V gene encodes CDR1 PRHDT and CDR2 FYEKMQ (reference sequence). The CDR3 spans 16 residues.